This TCR beta chain was identified during a study of metastatic and nonmetastatic thyroid tumors. Overall study context: For malignant and benign thyroid patients, tumor or nodule tissue and blood were the sources whose repertoires were compared.

Per the authors' pipeline: The distant-metastasis classifier for papillary thyroid cancer was built from CDR3 differences across clinicopathological groups. TCRdb called clones again from the PCR reads with MiXCR. The authors' filters were not applied to this entry. The table records tens of thousands of clones, 25% of them present only once. Germline CDR1 LNHDA, CDR2 SQIVND (reference sequence). The CDR3 contains 17 residues. The V and J ends lost 6 bases and 0 bases respectively, with 15 bases between them. Before thyroid surgery, none of the patients had received any treatment. Notes on the study in general: Across blood and tumor, TCR beta diversity in malignant thyroid tumors was reportedly significantly higher than in benign nodules.

This clone came up many times. Its antigen is not identified. Sequencing was done on a sample of blood. This clonotype was obtained from a female donor with papillary thyroid cancer or a benign thyroid nodule (not recorded which). Some clones in this sample may be carry-over from other donors' samples. The rearrangement uses TRBV19 and TRBJ2-6, with D maybe TRBD1 (6 bases). As DNA, the CDR3 is TGTGCCAGTAGGAACCTCAGGGGACACTCTGGGGCCAACGTCCTGACTTTC. Translated: CASRNLRGHSGANVLTF. Full variable domain (rest looked up from reference TRBV19 and TRBJ2-6): DGGITQSPKYLFRKEGQNVTLSCEQNLNHDAMYWYRQDPGQGLRLIYYSQIVNDFQKGDIAEGYSVSREKKESFPLTVTSAQKNPTAFYLCASRNLRGHSGANVLTFGAGSRLTVL.